The subject of this entry is one TCR beta chain. This sample was taken from a study of blood T cell repertoires in COVID-19. For the study at large: In each case, the material was cDNA or gDNA derived from T cells, B-cell-depleted T cells, or PBMCs.

V dropped 5 bases and J dropped 4 bases, with 22 bases sitting between them. Germline CDR1 reads MNHEY; CDR2 reads SMNVEV (reference sequence). The CDR3 is made up of 17 amino acids. Seattle-derived patients entered the study during active infection and were followed longitudinally. Under the authors' procedure: Reference gene primer amplification yielded estimated nucleated cell counts. Libraries were prepared by immunoSEQ multiplex PCR; TCRdb keeps only in-frame clonotypes and omits some of them. V and J calls and clone size come straight from that table; D and trimming were deduced from the DNA. Altogether 270,000 or so clones are present, 86% being singletons, with the ten largest covering approximately 12%.

The gene calls are TRBV27 and TRBJ2-3; a weak D match, TRBD2 (7 bases). Source material: peripheral blood. The receptor's source is a woman aged 25 to 39 with COVID-19, enrolled during active disease. DNA of the CDR3: TGTGCCAGCAGTCTCCAGGGACTGGGGGGGCGCCCAGATACGCAGTATTTT. Protein product: CASSLQGLGGRPDTQYF.